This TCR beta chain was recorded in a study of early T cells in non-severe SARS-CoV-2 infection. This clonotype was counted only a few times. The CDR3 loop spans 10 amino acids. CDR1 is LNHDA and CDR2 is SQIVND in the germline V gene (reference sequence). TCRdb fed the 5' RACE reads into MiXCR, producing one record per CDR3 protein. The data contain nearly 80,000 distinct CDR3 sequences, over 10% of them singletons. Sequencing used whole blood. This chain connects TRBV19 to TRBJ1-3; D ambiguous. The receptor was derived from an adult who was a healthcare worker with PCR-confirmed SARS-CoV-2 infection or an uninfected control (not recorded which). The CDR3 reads CFLSRNTIYF. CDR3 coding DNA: TGTTTCCTCTCCAGAAACACCATATATTTT.